This entry concerns a single TCR beta chain. The data originate from a study of blood T cell repertoires in COVID-19. As for the study in general: Whether acute or convalescent, the COVID-19 samples came from the United States, Italy and Spain. T cells, B-cell-depleted T cells, or PBMCs provided the cDNA or gDNA that served as material.

This CDR3 region has 15 residues. Trimming removed 5 bases from V and 3 bases from J, with 16 bases in between. Germline V gene sequence: CDR1 SGHNT, CDR2 YYREEE (reference sequence). Only in-frame clones appear in the TCRdb table, and some are missing; sequencing was by immunoSEQ multiplex PCR. The sample records some 340,000 clones, approximately 90% being singletons. Clinical histories supplied by participants themselves formed the basis of cohort assignment. The receptor's source is a woman younger than 45 who had been exposed to COVID-19. Input material: PBMCs or T cells enriched from blood (not recorded which). The rearrangement uses TRBV5-4 and TRBJ2-3, with D perhaps TRBD2 (7 bases). CDR3 sequence reads: CASSETGGGTDTQYF. In nucleotides, the CDR3 is TGTGCCAGCAGTGAAACGGGGGGCGGGACAGATACGCAGTATTTT.